The next 29 T cell receptor beta chains were all read from a single sample in a study of cytomegalovirus exposure and HLA in healthy donors (dated by TCRdb to the late 2010s). The library was built by means of the immunoSEQ multiplex PCR assay. A mixture of 60 forward primers for TCR Vbeta segments and 13 reverse primers for TCR Jbeta segments was used in the multiplex PCR. In its TCRdb copy, this immuneACCESS table keeps in-frame sequences only and misses some clones. Where compared with another copy, unresolved V genes explain less than half of these, and the others have no known cause. The sample table contains about 160,000 clones; only one count was recorded for approximately 79% of them. The biggest ten clones account for around 6.9% of the sample. The sample was PBMCs. These receptors were taken from a man aged 40-55 years in good health and CMV-seropositive.

This clone was seen a handful of times. The V gene is TRBV9, the J gene TRBJ2-1; TRBD2 matches 10 bases. The CDR3 spans 15 residues. V lost 3 bases, J lost 8 bases, and 8 bases stayed unmatched. Germline-derived CDR1 and CDR2 are SGDLS and YYNGEE. The CDR3 loop reads CASSATSGVAHEQFF. In DNA, the CDR3 is TGTGCCAGCAGCGCAACTAGCGGGGTAGCCCATGAGCAGTTCTTC.

In this sample, this clone turned up a few times. J is TRBJ2-1 and V is TRBV30; D uncertain. V lost 4 bases and J lost 7, with 8 bases in between. CDR3 length: 11 residues. The germline V gene encodes CDR1 GTSNPN and CDR2 SVGIG (reference sequence). The CDR3 DNA sequence: TGTGCCTGGAACTTAGAAAATGAGCAGTTCTTC. This translates into CAWNLENEQFF.

The V and J genes are TRBV5-1 and TRBJ2-7, with 8 nucleotides matching TRBD1. The germline V gene has CDR1 SGHRS and CDR2 YFSETQ. CDR3 length: 12 residues. The V and J ends lost 4 bases and 6 bases, in that order; junction bases with no gene match: 3. CDR3 coding DNA: TGCGCCAGCAGCCGGACAGGGAGCGAGCAGTACTTC. Its translation: CASSRTGSEQYF. The full variable domain, in which reference TRBV5-1 and TRBJ2-7 provide the parts outside the CDR3, is KAGVTQTPRYLIKTRGQQVTLSCSPISGHRSVSWYQQTPGQGLQFLFEYFSETQRNKGNFPGRFSGRQFSNSRSEMNVSTLELGDSALYLCASSRTGSEQYFGPGTRLTVT.

This rearrangement joins TRBV9 to TRBJ2-4, with D perhaps TRBD1 (6 bases). The germline gives CDR1 SGDLS, CDR2 YYNGEE. CDR3 size: 16 residues. The V end lost 3 bases, the J end lost 6 bases, and 19 bases lay between the germline ends. The CDR3 coding sequence is TGTGCCAGCAGCGCTGGACCCCCAGGGGCGCCAAACATTCAGTACTTC. It yields the protein CASSAGPPGAPNIQYF.

This clone was seen only once. The J gene is TRBJ2-7, the V gene TRBV19; 8 nucleotides agree with TRBD1. CDR3 length equals 15 residues. V was clipped by 3 bases and J by 5 bases; unmatched bases: 9. CDR1 and CDR2 (germline): LNHDA, SQIVND (reference sequence). The CDR3 reads CASSIRTGSINEQYF. As DNA, the CDR3 is TGTGCCAGTAGTATCCGGACAGGGAGTATCAACGAGCAGTACTTC.

This clone was detected only once. This chain links TRBV4-2 with TRBJ1-1, with TRBD1 identical over 8 bases. The CDR3 is 15 residues long. The V gene's germline CDR1 is LGHNA and CDR2 YNFKEQ. With V trimmed by 4 bases and J by 5 bases, 9 bases remained unmatched. The CDR3 region has the DNA TGTGCCAGCAGCCCTCCACAGGGGGAGGTGACTGAAGCTTTCTTT. Translating gives CASSPPQGEVTEAFF.

As for this clone: Germline and junction disagree at one end, which may indicate a read error. V and J are TRBV7-7 and TRBJ2-5, with TRBD1 matching over 9 bases. CDR1 is SSHAT and CDR2 is FNYEAQ in the germline V gene (reference sequence). This CDR3 region has 14 residues. The CDR3 region has the DNA TGTGCTAGCAGCCCCGGGACAGGGCAAGAGACCCAGTACTTC. This codes for CASSPGTGQETQYF. Combining the CDR3 with reference TRBV7-7 and TRBJ2-5 gives the whole variable domain GAGVSQSPRYKVTKRGQDVTLRCDPISSHATLYWYQQALGQGPEFLTYFNYEAQPDKSGLPSDRFSAERPEGSISTLTIQRTEQRDSAMYRCASSPGTGQETQYFGPGTRLLVL.

This rearrangement joins TRBV4-3 to TRBJ1-3, with 9 bases lining up with TRBD1. Germline CDR1 LGHNA, CDR2 YSLEER. Trimming removed 4 bases from V and 4 bases from J; junction bases left unmatched: 8. The CDR3 covers 16 residues. The CDR3, as DNA: TGCGCCAGCAGCCGTCAACAGGGGGCGGGCGGAAACACCATATATTTT. Translation: CASSRQQGAGGNTIYF.

The V and J genes are TRBV30 and TRBJ1-1; possibly TRBD1 for D (5 bases). This CDR3 is 13 amino acids long. Germline CDR1 is GTSNPN and CDR2 is SVGIG (reference sequence). V shed 1 base and J shed 2 bases, with 8 bases lying between them. The CDR3 nucleotides are TGTGCCTGGAGTGCAGGGCCTAACACTGAAGCTTTCTTT. Translating it yields CAWSAGPNTEAFF. The full variable domain, in which reference TRBV30 and TRBJ1-1 provide the parts outside the CDR3, is SQTIHQWPATLVQPVGSPLSLECTVEGTSNPNLYWYRQAAGRGLQLLFYSVGIGQISSEVPQNLSASRPQDRQFILSSKKLLLSDSGFYLCAWSAGPNTEAFFGQGTRLTVV.

V usage is TRBV4-2 and J usage is TRBJ1-2; D may be TRBD1 (5 bases). The germline CDR1 and CDR2 sequences are LGHNA and YNFKEQ. This CDR3 has 14 residues. V dropped 3 bases and J dropped 0 bases, with 8 bases sitting between them. CDR3 sequence: CASSQGGTNYGYTF. CDR3 in DNA: TGTGCCAGCAGCCAGGGGGGAACTAACTATGGCTACACCTTC.

The chain employs TRBV27 and TRBJ2-1; D gene ambiguous. The V end was cut by 8 bases, the J end by 2 bases, with 13 bases between. The V gene's germline CDR1 is MNHEY and CDR2 SMNVEV (reference sequence). CDR3 length equals 14 residues. CDR3 residues: CASAEVGAYNEQFF. CDR3 DNA: TGTGCCAGCGCCGAGGTTGGCGCCTACAATGAGCAGTTCTTC.

V usage is TRBV9 and J usage is TRBJ2-1; 8 bases are shared with TRBD2. The V gene end was trimmed by 3 bases and the J gene end by 9 bases; junction bases not matched to a gene: 5. The CDR3 loop spans 13 amino acids. CDR1 and CDR2 from the germline V gene are SGDLS and YYNGEE. The CDR3 nucleotides are TGTGCCAGCAGCGACCAGCGGGGGCCTGAGCAGTTCTTC. Its protein product is CASSDQRGPEQFF.

V and J are TRBV30 and TRBJ1-4; TRBD1 agrees at 10 bases. This CDR3 contains 14 residues. Germline assignment: CDR1 GTSNPN and CDR2 SVGIG (reference sequence). Trimming at V came to 8 bases and at J to 4 bases, leaving 7 bases not matched to a gene. The chain's CDR3 is CAGTTGGGNEKLFF. CDR3 in DNA: TGTGCCGGGACGACAGGGGGCGGTAATGAAAAACTGTTTTTT.

The rearrangement joins TRBV30 to TRBJ2-1; TRBD2 is a possible D gene (6 bases). The germline V gene encodes CDR1 GTSNPN and CDR2 SVGIG (reference sequence). V was shortened by 0 bases and J by 9 bases, with 15 bases between the two germline ends. The CDR3 is 14 residues long. CDR3: CAWSVQAGSGEQFF. In DNA form, the CDR3 reads TGTGCCTGGAGTGTACAGGCGGGGTCGGGTGAGCAGTTCTTC.

The J gene is TRBJ2-2, the V gene TRBV6-5, with D possibly matching TRBD1 (7 bases). The V gene lost 6 bases and the J gene lost 5 bases, with 16 bases spanning the gap. This CDR3 is built from 15 residues. CDR1 and CDR2 from the germline V gene are MNHEY and SVGAGI. CDR3 in amino acids: CASRPTGRGTGELFF. The CDR3 nucleotides are TGTGCCAGCAGACCGACAGGGCGGGGTACCGGGGAGCTGTTTTTT.

The J gene is TRBJ2-3, the V gene TRBV13; D might be TRBD2 (5 bases). With 5 bases removed from V and 0 bases from J, the gap between germline ends came to 12 bases. Germline V lookup: CDR1 PRHDT, CDR2 FYEKMQ (reference sequence). The CDR3 is made up of 15 amino acids. In DNA, the CDR3 is TGTGCCAGCAGCCCCCGAGGGATAAGCACAGATACGCAGTATTTT. Protein product: CASSPRGISTDTQYF.

This clone was seen once. This chain uses TRBV5-1 with TRBJ1-1; D remains unclear. Germline lookup yields CDR1 SGHRS and CDR2 YFSETQ. This CDR3 has 13 residues. Trimming stripped 1 base from V and 0 bases from J, with 4 bases between. The CDR3 reads CASSLLVNTEAFF. CDR3 coding DNA: TGCGCCAGCAGCTTGCTCGTGAACACTGAAGCTTTCTTT.

The rearrangement uses TRBV6-6 and TRBJ2-3; D is unresolved. V lost 6 bases to trimming and J lost 3 bases, with 10 bases between them. The germline V gene encodes CDR1 MNHNY and CDR2 SVGAGI (reference sequence). The CDR3 is 13 amino acids. CDR3 sequence reads: CASSLVTTDTQYF. The CDR3 region has the DNA TGTGCCAGCAGCCTCGTTACTACAGATACGCAGTATTTT.

V and J are TRBV5-1 and TRBJ2-7, with 15 bases lining up with TRBD2. Germline V lookup: CDR1 SGHRS, CDR2 YFSETQ. The trim removed 5 bases at V and 7 bases at J, leaving 4 bases unmatched. The CDR3 contains 14 residues. The CDR3 here is CASRWTSGGVEQYF. The CDR3 nucleotides are TGCGCCAGCAGATGGACTAGCGGGGGGGTAGAGCAGTACTTC.

The chain links TRBV7-3 to TRBJ2-5; weak D call: TRBD1 (5 bases). With 3 bases removed from V and 0 bases from J, the gap between germline ends came to 8 bases. CDR3 length: 14 amino acids. The germline gives CDR1 SGHTA, CDR2 FQGTGA. CDR3 sequence (DNA): TGTGCCAGCAGCTTGGGCAGGGACCAAGAGACCCAGTACTTC. It translates to CASSLGRDQETQYF.

The chain has TRBV5-6 and TRBJ2-7; D may be TRBD2 (6 bases). Between the trimmed V and J ends, which lost 5 bases and 0 bases, there was a span of 12 bases. The CDR3 is 14 residues long. Looked up from germline, CDR1 is SGHDT and CDR2 is YYEEEE. CDR3 protein: CASSDVGGSYEQYF. CDR3 DNA sequence: TGTGCCAGCAGTGATGTCGGGGGCTCCTACGAGCAGTACTTC.

Concerning this clone: The sample holds other DNA sequences that translate to the same CDR3. The rearrangement joins TRBV7-2 to TRBJ2-7; D is perhaps TRBD1 (5 bases). The V end lost 5 bases, the J end lost 3 bases, and 11 bases lay between the germline ends. CDR1 and CDR2 (germline): SGHTA, FQGNSA. The CDR3 is made up of 13 amino acids. CDR3 sequence reads: CASSLRGFYEQYF. The CDR3 DNA follows: TGTGCCAGCAGCCTAAGGGGATTCTACGAGCAGTACTTC.

The rearrangement links TRBV6-5 to TRBJ1-2, with D unresolved. The CDR3 length is 12 residues. CDR1 MNHEY and CDR2 SVGAGI come from the germline V gene. Trimming shortened V by 6 bases and J by 8 bases, and 13 bases separated the two germline ends. The CDR3 DNA sequence: TGTGCCAGCAGCTCTGCCCGCGGGGGCTACACCTTC. This codes for CASSSARGGYTF.

This clone has a handful of counts. This chain links TRBV10-3 with TRBJ1-2, with D possibly being TRBD1 (6 bases). This CDR3 spans 15 amino acids. CDR1 and CDR2 (germline): ENHRY, SYGVKD. Deletions cut 2 bases from V and 3 bases from J, with 13 bases between. CDR3 residues: CAISEIQGPYYGYTF. The CDR3 region has the DNA TGTGCCATCAGTGAGATTCAGGGGCCCTACTATGGCTACACCTTC.

The V and J genes are TRBV14 and TRBJ1-1, with a weak D call TRBD1 (5 bases). Germline loops: CDR1 SGHDN, CDR2 FVKESK. Trimming took off 1 base at V and 5 bases at J, with 17 bases between the two ends. CDR3 size: 16 residues. The CDR3 reads CASSQGLGGSWTEAFF. Written as DNA, the CDR3 is TGTGCCAGCAGCCAAGGTTTGGGGGGGAGCTGGACTGAAGCTTTCTTT.

The genes are TRBV9 and TRBJ1-2; tentatively, D is TRBD1 (6 bases). CDR1 is SGDLS, CDR2 YYNGEE, per germline. CDR3 size: 12 residues. V lost 3 bases to trimming and J lost 8 bases, with 11 bases between them. DNA of the CDR3: TGTGCCAGCAGCGACAGGGCGTCCGGCTACACCTTC. It codes for CASSDRASGYTF.

This clone turned up a few times. The CDR3 bases are TGTGCCAGCAGCTGGACAGGGAACGAGCAGTACTTC. This gives the protein CASSWTGNEQYF. This rearrangement joins TRBV7-2 to TRBJ2-7; 8 nucleotides align to TRBD1. The J segment lost 5 bases and the V segment lost 4 bases, leaving 1 base of the junction unmatched. Per germline, CDR1 SGHTA and CDR2 FQGNSA. The CDR3 covers 12 residues.

The chain couples TRBV20-1 to TRBJ1-3; no firm D call. Germline V gene data show CDR1 as DFQATT and CDR2 as SNEGSKA (reference sequence). V shed 3 bases and J shed 4 bases, with 4 bases lying between them. The CDR3 is made up of 11 amino acids. CDR3 in DNA: TGCAGTGCTAGCCAGGGAAACACCATATATTTT. Translating gives CSASQGNTIYF.

In its sample, this clone was seen once. V and J are TRBV7-2 and TRBJ2-7; possibly TRBD1 for D (5 bases). Germline loops: CDR1 SGHTA, CDR2 FQGNSA. Trimming removed 0 bases from V and 4 bases from J, with 10 bases in between. The length of the CDR3 is 14 residues. CDR3 amino acids: CASSLARTRYEQYF. The CDR3 DNA reads TGTGCCAGCAGCTTAGCTCGGACAAGGTACGAGCAGTACTTC.